These 7 T cell receptor beta chains share one sample of origin, sequenced in a study of T cell responses to AZD1222 COVID-19 vaccine. This table comes from immunoSEQ multiplex PCR, and its TCRdb copy is limited to in-frame clones, with some not included. The sample has some 150,000 clones, just over 90% seen once. This specimen consisted of peripheral blood, obtained on day 0 of AZD1222 vaccination. The receptors were gathered from an adult in good health.

The chain combines TRBV6-2 or TRBV6-3 with TRBJ1-1, with 9 nucleotides matching TRBD1. The CDR3 covers 14 residues. J lost 2 bases, V lost 4 bases, and 2 bases had no gene match. CDR1 is MNHEY, CDR2 SVGEGT, per germline. As DNA, the CDR3 is TGTGCCAGCAGTTGGGACAGGGTTAACACTGAAGCTTTCTTT. This gives the protein CASSWDRVNTEAFF.

This chain joins TRBV6-6 and TRBJ2-1; D gene ambiguous. V lost 0 bases and J lost 9, with 6 bases in between. Germline CDR1 reads MNHNY; CDR2 reads SVGAGI (reference sequence). The CDR3 loop spans 12 amino acids. CDR3 nucleotide sequence: TGTGCCAGCAGTTACTCGAAAGGTGAGCAGTTCTTC. Amino acids: CASSYSKGEQFF.

The rearrangement uses TRBV11-3 and TRBJ1-6, with no clear D. V was pared by 3 bases and J by 7 bases, with 7 bases between. The CDR3 consists of 13 residues. The germline V gene has CDR1 SGHNT and CDR2 YENEEA. This CDR3 is CASSFRANSPLHF. DNA of the CDR3: TGTGCCAGCAGCTTTAGGGCCAATTCACCCCTCCACTTT.

This clone was seen only a few times. J is TRBJ1-1 and V is TRBV5-1; D call uncertain. The V end lost 0 bases, the J end lost 1 base, and 4 bases lay between the germline ends. Per germline, CDR1 SGHRS and CDR2 YFSETQ. The CDR3 is made up of 13 amino acids. The CDR3 region has the DNA TGCGCCAGCAGCTTGGACCAGAACACTGAAGCTTTCTTT. The encoded protein is CASSLDQNTEAFF.

This sequence joins TRBV7-2 and TRBJ2-7; 7 bases are a match to TRBD1. Germline CDR1 is SGHTA and CDR2 is FQGNSA. With 3 bases clipped from V and 2 bases from J, the junction kept 4 bases outside the gene matches. The CDR3 length is 14 residues. CDR3 loop: CASSLKTGAYEQYF. In DNA form, the CDR3 reads TGTGCCAGCAGCTTGAAAACAGGGGCCTACGAGCAGTACTTC.

V is TRBV29-1 and J is TRBJ2-7, with no clear D. The germline CDR1 and CDR2 sequences are SQVTM and ANQGSEA. Trimming took 7 bases from V and 5 from J, leaving 12 bases between them. CDR3 size: 11 residues. CDR3 amino acids: CSGRTVNEQYF. CDR3 bases: TGCAGCGGGAGAACAGTGAACGAGCAGTACTTC.

The V and J genes are TRBV7-2 and TRBJ2-3; TRBD2 matches at 10 bases. The V gene's germline CDR1 is SGHTA and CDR2 FQGNSA. The CDR3 contains 16 residues. V shed 5 bases, J shed 2 bases, and the junction held 7 bases outside the gene matches. CDR3 bases: TGTGCCAGCAGCCTCTTCAGCGGGGGGGACACAGATACGCAGTATTTT. Its protein product is CASSLFSGGDTDTQYF.